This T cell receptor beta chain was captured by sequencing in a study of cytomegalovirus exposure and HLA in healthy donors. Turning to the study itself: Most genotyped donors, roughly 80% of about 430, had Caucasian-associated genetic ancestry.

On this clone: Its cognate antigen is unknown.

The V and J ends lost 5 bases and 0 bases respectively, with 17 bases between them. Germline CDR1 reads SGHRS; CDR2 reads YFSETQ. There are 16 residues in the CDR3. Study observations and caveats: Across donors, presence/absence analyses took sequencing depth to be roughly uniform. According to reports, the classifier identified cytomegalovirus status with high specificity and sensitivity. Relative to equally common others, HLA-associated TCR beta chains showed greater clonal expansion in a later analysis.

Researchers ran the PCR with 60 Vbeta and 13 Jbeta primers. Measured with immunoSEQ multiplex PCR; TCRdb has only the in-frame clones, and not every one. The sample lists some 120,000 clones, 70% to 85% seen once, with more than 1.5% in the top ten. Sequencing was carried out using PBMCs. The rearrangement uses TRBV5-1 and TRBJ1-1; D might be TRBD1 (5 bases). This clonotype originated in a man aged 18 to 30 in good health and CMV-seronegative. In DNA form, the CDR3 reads TGCGCCAGCAGGGAGACCCGGAGGGGAATGAACACTGAAGCTTTCTTT. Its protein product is CASRETRRGMNTEAFF.